Described below is a single T cell receptor beta chain sequence and its context. Antigen unknown. With 3 bases clipped from V and 5 bases from J, the junction kept 4 bases outside the gene matches. Germline V gene data show CDR1 as LNHNV and CDR2 as YYDKDF (reference sequence). CDR3 length: 15 residues. In the PCR, 60 Vbeta and 13 Jbeta primers were used. TCRdb's table, derived via immunoSEQ multiplex PCR, lists solely in-frame clones and lacks some. The data show about 200,000 clones, with roughly four fifths seen just once and 1.5% to 2% held by the top ten. The data were taken from a study of cytomegalovirus exposure and HLA in healthy donors. General observations from the study: A later analysis associated around 17,000 TCR beta sequences with HLA alleles at a 0.05 false discovery rate.

Material: PBMCs. The chain is built from TRBV15 and TRBJ1-6; 7 bases are shared with TRBD1. This TCR came from a man aged 30 to 39 in good health and CMV-seronegative. CDR3 bases: TGTGCCACCAGCAGCAACAGGGGCGATAATTCACCCCTCCACTTT. Translation: CATSSNRGDNSPLHF.